This is a list of T cell receptor beta chains from one sample in a study of blood T cell repertoires in COVID-19. The repertoire was sequenced with immunoSEQ multiplex PCR; TCRdb's copy has only in-frame clones and lacks some. The sample lists more than 110,000 clones; more than 70% were seen once. The specimen was PBMCs or T cells enriched from blood (not recorded which). These receptors all stem from a man in his forties with acute COVID-19. Both conserved end residues are part of each CDR3. D genes are given only for firm matches.

J gene	D gene	CDR3 length	V gene	CDR3 protein
TRBJ1-3	NA	15	TRBV19	CASSHNRVRGNTIYF
TRBJ2-2	NA	15	TRBV4-3	CASSQRPRNTGELFF
TRBJ1-2	TRBD1	16	TRBV25-1	CASSGTPGQGNYGYTF
TRBJ2-4	NA	14	TRBV10-3	CAISGEVAKNIQYF
TRBJ1-6	NA	14	TRBV18	CASSRPGDNSPLHF
TRBJ2-5	NA	16	TRBV5-6	CASSLGAGATQETQYF
TRBJ2-1	TRBD1	13	TRBV6-5	CASNPGTVYKQFF
TRBJ2-7	NA	15	TRBV21-1	CASSWERRGSYEQYF
TRBJ2-3	TRBD1	15	TRBV9	CASSVQDRGTDTQYF
TRBJ2-2	NA	13	TRBV6-5	CASSPGGMGELFF
TRBJ2-1	NA	13	TRBV6-1	CASSEYGYNEQFF
TRBJ2-7	NA	12	TRBV10-2	CASTPQGNEQYF
TRBJ2-3	TRBD2	16	TRBV5-1	CASSLGLREDTDTQYF
TRBJ2-7	NA	18	TRBV7-8	CASSPFVGRSEVGYEQYF
TRBJ2-1	NA	15	TRBV5-1	CASSRDQGIYNEQFF
TRBJ1-3	NA	22	TRBV4-3	CAGFNCFSQVQGPLFSGNTIYF
TRBJ1-2	NA	17	TRBV4-3	CASSQGIRERSSYGYTF
TRBJ1-5	NA	13	TRBV5-1	CASRREPDQPQHF
TRBJ1-5	TRBD1	19	TRBV7-9	CASSLVGPGQAFTQQPQHF
TRBJ2-1	NA	20	TRBV3-1/TRBV3-2	CASSQDIFRTTGGPNNEQFF
TRBJ1-3	NA	14	TRBV10-3	CAISPAGTGNTIYF
TRBJ1-1	NA	14	TRBV21-1	CASSKEDQGGEAFF
TRBJ2-1	NA	16	TRBV4-1	CASSPTQASSYNEQFF
TRBJ1-1	NA	13	TRBV7-9	CASSLEGDTEAFF
TRBJ2-1	NA	15	TRBV28	CASSKEDRYYNEQFF
TRBJ1-5	TRBD1	16	TRBV4-3	CASSQQQGVSNQPQHF
TRBJ2-1	TRBD1	14	TRBV11-2	CASSPNRGDNEQFF
TRBJ1-4	NA	15	TRBV11-2	CASSLAGATNEKLFF
TRBJ2-7	NA	15	TRBV30	CAWSVHEGRTREQYF
TRBJ1-2	TRBD1	16	TRBV18	CASSPTSTRTGGNYTF
TRBJ1-5	NA	16	TRBV11-3	CASSLGWAGRNQPQHF
TRBJ1-1	NA	12	TRBV30	CAWRQGNTEAFF
TRBJ2-1	NA	15	TRBV4-3	CASRGSRGAYNEQFF
TRBJ2-5	TRBD2	16	TRBV5-1	CASSEASGRTQETQYF
TRBJ1-1	NA	12	TRBV12-5	CASGPGRDEAFF
TRBJ2-7	NA	15	TRBV5-5	CASSSGGTAYYEQYF
TRBJ1-5	NA	16	TRBV24-1	CATSDSADWRNQPQHF
TRBJ2-3	TRBD1	15	TRBV5-1	CASSLDTGQGDTQYF
TRBJ2-1	TRBD2	14	TRBV5-1	CASSFQREANEQFF
TRBJ2-2	NA	14	TRBV11-3	CASSRDLNTGELFF
TRBJ2-1	TRBD2	13	TRBV5-4	CASSLETGLLQFF
TRBJ1-5	NA	12	TRBV30	CAWSSLNQPQHF
TRBJ2-2	TRBD2	15	TRBV19	CASSVSGLDTGELFF
TRBJ2-3	TRBD2	17	TRBV11-3	CASSNAGGSGRGYTQYF